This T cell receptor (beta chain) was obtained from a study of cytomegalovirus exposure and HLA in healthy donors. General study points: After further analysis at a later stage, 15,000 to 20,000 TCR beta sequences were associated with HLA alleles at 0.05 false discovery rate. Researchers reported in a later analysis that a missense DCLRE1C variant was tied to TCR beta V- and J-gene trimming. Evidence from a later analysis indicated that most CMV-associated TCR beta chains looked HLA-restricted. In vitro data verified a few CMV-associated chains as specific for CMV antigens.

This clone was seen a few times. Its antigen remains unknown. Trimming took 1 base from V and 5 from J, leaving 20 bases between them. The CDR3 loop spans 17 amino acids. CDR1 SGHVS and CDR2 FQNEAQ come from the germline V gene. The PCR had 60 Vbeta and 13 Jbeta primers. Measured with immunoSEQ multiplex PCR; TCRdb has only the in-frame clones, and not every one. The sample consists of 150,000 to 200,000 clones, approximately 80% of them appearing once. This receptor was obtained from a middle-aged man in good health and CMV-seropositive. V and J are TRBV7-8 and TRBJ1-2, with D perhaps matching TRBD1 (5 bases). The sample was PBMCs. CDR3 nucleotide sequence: TGTGCCAGCAGCTTAGAGGGGTGGGCCAGCGGGAGATATGGCTACACCTTC. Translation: CASSLEGWASGRYGYTF.